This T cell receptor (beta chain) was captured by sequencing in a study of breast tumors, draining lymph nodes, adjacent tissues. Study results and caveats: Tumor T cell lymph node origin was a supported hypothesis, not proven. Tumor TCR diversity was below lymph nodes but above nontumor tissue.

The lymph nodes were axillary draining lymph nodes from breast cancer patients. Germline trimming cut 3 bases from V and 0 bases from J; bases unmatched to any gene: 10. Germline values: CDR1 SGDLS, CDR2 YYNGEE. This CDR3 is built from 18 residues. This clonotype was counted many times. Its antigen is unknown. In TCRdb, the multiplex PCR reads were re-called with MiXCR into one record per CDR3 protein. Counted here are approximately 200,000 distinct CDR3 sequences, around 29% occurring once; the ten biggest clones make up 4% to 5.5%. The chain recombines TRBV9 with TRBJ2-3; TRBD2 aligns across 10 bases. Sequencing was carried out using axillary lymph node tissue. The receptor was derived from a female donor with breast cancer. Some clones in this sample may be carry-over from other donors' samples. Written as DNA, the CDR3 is TGTGCCAGCAGCGAGTGGGCTAGCGGGAGCCTTAGCACAGATACGCAGTATTTT. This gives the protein CASSEWASGSLSTDTQYF.